This T cell receptor (beta chain) emerged from a study of cytomegalovirus exposure and HLA in healthy donors. Findings and limits, study-wide: Association of a missense DCLRE1C variant with TCR beta V- and J-gene trimming was reported in a later analysis. Three chains linked to CMV were shown in vitro to be specific for CMV antigens. Another analysis was done later, and it associated 15,000 or so TCR beta sequences with HLA alleles at 0.05 false discovery rate.

To note about this clone: Its antigen is currently unknown.

Participants comprised healthy donors of bone marrow. This CDR3 spans 13 amino acids. Germline lookup yields CDR1 WSHSY and CDR2 SAAADI. Trimming pared 0 bases from V and 4 bases from J, leaving 6 bases between. With 60 Vbeta and 13 Jbeta primers, the PCR was carried out. The data were produced by immunoSEQ multiplex PCR, yet TCRdb's version contains in-frame clones alone and is incomplete. The sample has approximately 160,000 clones, 75% to 85% seen once. The rearrangement uses TRBV10-2 and TRBJ2-5, with D possibly TRBD2 on 6 matching bases. This TCR was recovered from a girl aged 2 to 10 in good health and CMV-seropositive. Input material: PBMCs. The chain's CDR3 is CASSESTRETQYF. In nucleotides, the CDR3 is TGCGCCAGCAGTGAGTCGACTAGAGAGACCCAGTACTTC.